The source of this T cell receptor (beta chain) is a study of blood T cell repertoires in COVID-19. Overall study context: Samples taken during acute and convalescent COVID-19 were collected in the United States, Italy and Spain.

Germline V lookup: CDR1 LGHDT, CDR2 YNNKEL (reference sequence). V was pared by 0 bases and J by 11 bases, with 19 bases between. This CDR3 has 15 amino acids. In the original processing: Counts of nucleated cells, estimated from reference gene primer amplification, were obtained. The method was immunoSEQ multiplex PCR; TCRdb's version includes in-frame clones alone and lacks a portion of them. The D gene and trimming were derived from the DNA, and the V and J assignments and clone size from that table. The sample carries about 380,000 clones, 85% recorded once. This TCR was sampled from a woman in her late teens or twenties with acute or convalescent COVID-19. J is TRBJ1-1 and V is TRBV3-1 (or the pseudogene TRBV3-2), with D possibly being TRBD1 (6 bases). Sample: peripheral blood. The CDR3 loop reads CASSQDYGGRGGAFF. The CDR3 DNA follows: TGTGCCAGCAGCCAAGATTACGGGGGGCGCGGGGGCGCTTTCTTT.